The T cell receptor beta chain described here comes from a study of response to subunit inactivated influenza vaccine. The CDR3 sequence is 13 residues long. Germline V gene data show CDR1 as SQVTM and CDR2 as ANQGSEA. Trimming cost V 3 bases and J 2 bases, with 10 bases left between them. Via MiXCR, TCRdb re-called the RT-PCR reads, giving one row per CDR3 protein. The sample contains roughly 190,000 distinct CDR3 sequences, over 9.5% of which appear only once. A further study also used this sample, focusing on T cells expressing NK-cell markers. Per that paper: TCR beta cDNA was generated via 5'RACE template switching incorporating UMIs.

This sample comprised CD8+ T cells sorted from PBMCs, obtained approximately 12 days after vaccination. The source of this sequence is a man aged 45 to 65 who received an inactivated influenza vaccine. The chain recombines TRBV29-1 with TRBJ2-5; D may be TRBD2 (6 bases). CDR3 residues: CSVEGGLQETQYF. The CDR3 region has the DNA TGCAGCGTTGAGGGGGGACTTCAAGAGACCCAGTACTTC.